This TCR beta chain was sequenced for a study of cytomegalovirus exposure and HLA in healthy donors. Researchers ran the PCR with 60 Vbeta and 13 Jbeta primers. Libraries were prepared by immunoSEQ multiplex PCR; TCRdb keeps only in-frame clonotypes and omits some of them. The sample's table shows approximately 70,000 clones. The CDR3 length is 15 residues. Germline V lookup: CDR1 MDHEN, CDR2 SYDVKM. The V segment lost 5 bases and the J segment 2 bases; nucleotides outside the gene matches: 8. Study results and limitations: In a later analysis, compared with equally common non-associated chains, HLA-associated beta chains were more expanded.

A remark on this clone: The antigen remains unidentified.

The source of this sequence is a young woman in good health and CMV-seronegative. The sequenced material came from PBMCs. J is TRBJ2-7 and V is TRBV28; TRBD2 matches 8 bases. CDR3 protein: CASSPLLAAAYEQYF. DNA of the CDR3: TGTGCCAGCAGTCCCCTACTAGCGGCAGCCTACGAGCAGTACTTC.